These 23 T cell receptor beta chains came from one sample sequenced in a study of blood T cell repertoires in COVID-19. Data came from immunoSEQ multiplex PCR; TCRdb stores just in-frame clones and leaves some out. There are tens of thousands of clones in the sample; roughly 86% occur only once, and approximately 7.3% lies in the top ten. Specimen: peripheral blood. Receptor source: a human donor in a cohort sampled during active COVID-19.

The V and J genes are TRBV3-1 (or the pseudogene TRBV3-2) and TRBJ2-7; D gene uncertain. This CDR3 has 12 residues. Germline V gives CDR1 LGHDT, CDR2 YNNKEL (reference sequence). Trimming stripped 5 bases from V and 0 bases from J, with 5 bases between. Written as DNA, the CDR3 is TGTGCCAGCAGCTTTATCTCCTACGAGCAGTACTTC. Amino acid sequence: CASSFISYEQYF.

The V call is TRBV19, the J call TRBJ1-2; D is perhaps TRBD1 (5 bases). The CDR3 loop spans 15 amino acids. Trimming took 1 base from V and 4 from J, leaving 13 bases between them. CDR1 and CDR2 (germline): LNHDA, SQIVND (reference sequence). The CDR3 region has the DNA TGTGCCAGTAGTATAGGGGGAGGGACCGGCTATGGCTACACCTTC. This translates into CASSIGGGTGYGYTF.

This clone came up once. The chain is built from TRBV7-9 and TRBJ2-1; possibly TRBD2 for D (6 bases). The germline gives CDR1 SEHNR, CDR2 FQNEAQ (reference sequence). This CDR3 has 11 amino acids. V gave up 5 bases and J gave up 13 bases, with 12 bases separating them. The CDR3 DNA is TGTGCCAGCAGCCCCCGGGACTTTCAGTTCTTC. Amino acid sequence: CASSPRDFQFF.

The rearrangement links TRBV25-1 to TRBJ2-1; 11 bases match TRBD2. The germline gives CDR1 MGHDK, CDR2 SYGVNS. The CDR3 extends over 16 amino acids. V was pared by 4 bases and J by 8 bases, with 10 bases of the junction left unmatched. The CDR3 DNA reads TGTGCCAGCAGTGGCCGACTAGCGGGGAGTATAGATGAGCAGTTCTTC. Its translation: CASSGRLAGSIDEQFF.

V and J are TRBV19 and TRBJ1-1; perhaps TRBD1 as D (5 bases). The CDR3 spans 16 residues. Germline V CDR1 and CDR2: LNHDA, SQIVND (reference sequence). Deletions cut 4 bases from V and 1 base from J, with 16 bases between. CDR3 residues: CASSTTTTAPNTEAFF. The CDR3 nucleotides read TGTGCCAGTAGTACTACCACGACAGCCCCGAACACTGAAGCTTTCTTT.

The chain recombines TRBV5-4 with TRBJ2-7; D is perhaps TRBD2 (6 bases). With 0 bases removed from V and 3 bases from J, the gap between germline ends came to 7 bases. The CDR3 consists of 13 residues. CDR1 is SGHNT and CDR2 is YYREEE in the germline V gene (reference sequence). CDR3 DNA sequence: TGTGCCAGCAGCTTGGATAGCGGCTACGAGCAGTACTTC. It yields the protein CASSLDSGYEQYF.

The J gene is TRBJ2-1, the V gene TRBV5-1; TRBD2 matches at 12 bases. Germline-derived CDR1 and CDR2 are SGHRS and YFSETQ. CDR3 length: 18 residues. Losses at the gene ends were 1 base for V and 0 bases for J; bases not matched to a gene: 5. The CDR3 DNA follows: TGCGCCAGCAGCTTGTCTAGCGGGGGGGCGATCTCCTACAATGAGCAGTTCTTC. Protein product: CASSLSSGGAISYNEQFF.

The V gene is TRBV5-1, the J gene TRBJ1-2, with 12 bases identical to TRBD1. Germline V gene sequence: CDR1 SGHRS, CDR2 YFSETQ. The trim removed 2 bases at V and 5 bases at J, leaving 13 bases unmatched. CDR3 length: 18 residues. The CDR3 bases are TGCGCCAGCAGCTTCGAAGGTGAGGGGACAGGGGGCCGGTATGGCTACACCTTC. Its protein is CASSFEGEGTGGRYGYTF.

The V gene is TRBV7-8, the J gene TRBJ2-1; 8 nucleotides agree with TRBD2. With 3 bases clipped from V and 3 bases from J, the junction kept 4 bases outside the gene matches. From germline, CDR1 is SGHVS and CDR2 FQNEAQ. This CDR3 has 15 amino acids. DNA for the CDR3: TGTGCCAGCAGCTTCAACCGGGGGGGCTACAATGAGCAGTTCTTC. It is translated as CASSFNRGGYNEQFF. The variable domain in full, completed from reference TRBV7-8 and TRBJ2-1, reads GAGVSQSPRYKVAKRGQDVALRCDPISGHVSLFWYQQALGQGPEFLTYFQNEAQLDKSGLPSDRFFAERPEGSVSTLKIQRTQQEDSAVYLCASSFNRGGYNEQFFGPGTRLTVL.

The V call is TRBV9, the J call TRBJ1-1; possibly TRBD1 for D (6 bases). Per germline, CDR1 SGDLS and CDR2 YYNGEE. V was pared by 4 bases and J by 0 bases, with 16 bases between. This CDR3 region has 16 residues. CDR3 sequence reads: CASSTTGIGMNTEAFF. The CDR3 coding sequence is TGTGCCAGCAGCACTACAGGGATTGGAATGAACACTGAAGCTTTCTTT.

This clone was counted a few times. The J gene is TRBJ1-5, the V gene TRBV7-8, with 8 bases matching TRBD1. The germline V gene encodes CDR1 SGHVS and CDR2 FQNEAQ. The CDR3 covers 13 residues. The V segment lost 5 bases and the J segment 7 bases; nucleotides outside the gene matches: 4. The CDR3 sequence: CASSRDRGQPQHF. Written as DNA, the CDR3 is TGTGCCAGCAGCCGCGACAGGGGACAGCCCCAGCATTTT.

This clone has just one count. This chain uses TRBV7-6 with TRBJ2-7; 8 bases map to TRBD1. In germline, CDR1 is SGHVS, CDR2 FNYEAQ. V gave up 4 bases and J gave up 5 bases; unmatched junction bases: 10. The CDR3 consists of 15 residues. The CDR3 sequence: CASSSTGTGYNEQYF. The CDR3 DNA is TGTGCCAGCAGCTCGACCGGGACAGGCTATAACGAGCAGTACTTC.

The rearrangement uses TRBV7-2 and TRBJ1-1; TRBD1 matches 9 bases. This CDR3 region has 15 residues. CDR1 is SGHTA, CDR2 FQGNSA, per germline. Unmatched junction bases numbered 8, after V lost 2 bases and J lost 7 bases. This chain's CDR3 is CASSLYLTGGNEAFF. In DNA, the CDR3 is TGTGCCAGCAGCTTATACTTGACAGGGGGGAATGAAGCTTTCTTT.

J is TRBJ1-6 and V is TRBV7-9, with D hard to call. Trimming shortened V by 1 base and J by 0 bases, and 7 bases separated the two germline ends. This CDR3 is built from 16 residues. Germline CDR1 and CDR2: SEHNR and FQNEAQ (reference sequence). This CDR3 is CASSLVGSSYNSPLHF. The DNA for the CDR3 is TGTGCCAGCAGCTTAGTTGGGAGCTCCTATAATTCACCCCTCCACTTT.

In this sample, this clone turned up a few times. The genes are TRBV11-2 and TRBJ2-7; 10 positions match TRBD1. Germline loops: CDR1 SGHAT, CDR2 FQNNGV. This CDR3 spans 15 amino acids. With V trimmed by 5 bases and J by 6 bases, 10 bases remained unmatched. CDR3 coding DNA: TGTGCCAGCAGCCGCGGGACAGGGGCTTCGGGCGAGCAGTACTTC. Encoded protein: CASSRGTGASGEQYF.

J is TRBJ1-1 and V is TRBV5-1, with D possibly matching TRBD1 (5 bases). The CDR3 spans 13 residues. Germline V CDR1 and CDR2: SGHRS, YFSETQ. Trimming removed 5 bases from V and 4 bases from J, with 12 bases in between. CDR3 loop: CASRAGRVTEAFF. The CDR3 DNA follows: TGCGCCAGCAGGGCAGGGCGTGTCACTGAAGCTTTCTTT.

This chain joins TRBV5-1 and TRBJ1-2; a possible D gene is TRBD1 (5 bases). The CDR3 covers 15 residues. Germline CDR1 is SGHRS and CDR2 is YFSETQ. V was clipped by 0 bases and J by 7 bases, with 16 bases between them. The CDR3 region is CASSLGQGKSSGYTF. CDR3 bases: TGCGCCAGCAGCTTGGGGCAGGGAAAGAGCAGTGGCTACACCTTC.

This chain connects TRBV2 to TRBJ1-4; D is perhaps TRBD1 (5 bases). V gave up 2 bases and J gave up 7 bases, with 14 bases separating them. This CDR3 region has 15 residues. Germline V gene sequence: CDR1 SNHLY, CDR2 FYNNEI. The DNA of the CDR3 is TGTGCCAGCAGTGAACAAGGCAGGGCTGGTGAAAAACTGTTTTTT. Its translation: CASSEQGRAGEKLFF. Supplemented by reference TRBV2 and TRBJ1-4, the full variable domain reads EPEVTQTPSHQVTQMGQEVILRCVPISNHLYFYWYRQILGQKVEFLVSFYNNEISEKSEIFDDQFSVERPDGSNFTLKIRSTKLEDSAMYFCASSEQGRAGEKLFFGSGTQLSVL.

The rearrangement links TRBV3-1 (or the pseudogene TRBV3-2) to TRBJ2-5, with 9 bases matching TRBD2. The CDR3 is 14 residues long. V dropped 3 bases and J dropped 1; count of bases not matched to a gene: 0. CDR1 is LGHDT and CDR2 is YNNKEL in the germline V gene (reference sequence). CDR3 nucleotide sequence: TGTGCCAGCAGCCAGCGGGGGGGCCAAGAGACCCAGTACTTC. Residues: CASSQRGGQETQYF.

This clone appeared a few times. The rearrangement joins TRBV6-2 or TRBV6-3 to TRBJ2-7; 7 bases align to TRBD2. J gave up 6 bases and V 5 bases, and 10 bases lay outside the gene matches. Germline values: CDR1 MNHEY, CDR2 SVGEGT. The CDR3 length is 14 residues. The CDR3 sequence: CASSPSAAGAEQYF. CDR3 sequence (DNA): TGTGCCAGCAGTCCCTCGGCGGCGGGAGCCGAGCAGTACTTC.

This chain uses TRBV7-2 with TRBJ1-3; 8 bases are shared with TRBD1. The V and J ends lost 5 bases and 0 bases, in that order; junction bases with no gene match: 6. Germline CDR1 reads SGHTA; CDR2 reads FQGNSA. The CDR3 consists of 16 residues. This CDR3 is CASSTGQGYSGNTIYF. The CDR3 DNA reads TGTGCCAGCAGCACTGGACAGGGCTACTCTGGAAACACCATATATTTT.

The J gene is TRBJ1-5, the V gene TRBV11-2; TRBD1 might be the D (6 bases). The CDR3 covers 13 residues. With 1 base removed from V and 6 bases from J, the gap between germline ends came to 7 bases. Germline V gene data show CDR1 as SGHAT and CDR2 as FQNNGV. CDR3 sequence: CASSLVGGQPQHF. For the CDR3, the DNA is TGTGCCAGCAGCTTAGTAGGGGGTCAGCCCCAGCATTTT.

The CDR3 DNA reads as TGTGCCAGCTCACCAGGAGCAGATACGCAGTATTTT. This sequence encodes CASSPGADTQYF. The chain combines TRBV18 with TRBJ2-3; D is unclear. Deletions cut 2 bases from V and 4 bases from J, with 4 bases between. CDR1 is KGHSH, CDR2 LQKENI, per germline. The CDR3 totals 12 residues.